The present T cell receptor (beta chain) was sequenced within a study of cytomegalovirus exposure and HLA in healthy donors. Both 60 Vbeta primers and 13 Jbeta primers went into the PCR. The protocol was immunoSEQ multiplex PCR, while the TCRdb copy is restricted to in-frame clones and leaves out a portion. This sample contains roughly 120,000 clones. For this clone: Its antigen is not identified.

Findings and caveats of the study: While the bulk of TCR sequences proved rare, some public TCRs turned up in many donors.

The sample comprised PBMCs. The source of this sequence is a middle-aged man in good health and CMV-seronegative.

CDR3 coding DNA: TGTGCCAGCACCTACGGGACAGGGGGGAATCAGCCCCAGCATTTT. The encoded protein is CASTYGTGGNQPQHF. The chain employs TRBV2 and TRBJ1-5; TRBD1 matches at 11 bases. The CDR3 has 15 amino acids. Per germline, CDR1 SNHLY and CDR2 FYNNEI. The V gene end was trimmed by 7 bases and the J gene end by 4 bases; junction bases not matched to a gene: 6.